These 16 T cell receptor beta chains originate from one sample sequenced in a study of identical twins. Each CDR3 protein gets one entry after TCRdb re-called the 5' RACE reads with MiXCR. This table holds under 400,000 distinct CDR3 sequences, about 10% found once. What was sequenced was naive T cells sorted from blood. Receptors originate from a woman aged 50 to 60 in good health.

This chain uses TRBV6-5 with TRBJ2-5; the D is unclear. CDR1 MNHEY and CDR2 SVGAGI come from the germline V gene. The CDR3 extends over 13 amino acids. Trimming cost V 2 bases and J 4 bases, with 8 bases left between them. CDR3 DNA sequence: TGTGCCAGCAGTTACGGCGAAAGAGAGACCCAGTACTTC. Translation: CASSYGERETQYF.

The chain combines TRBV12-5 with TRBJ1-1, with no clear D. In germline, CDR1 is LGHNT, CDR2 FRNRAP. Between the trimmed V and J ends, which lost 0 bases and 5 bases, there was a span of 13 bases. The CDR3 spans 15 residues. For the CDR3, the DNA is TGTGCTAGTGGTTTGGTACTTGCGGATGGGACTGAAGCTTTCTTT. Translated: CASGLVLADGTEAFF.

This clonotype was detected many times. The chain recombines TRBV2 with TRBJ2-3; TRBD2 matches 11 bases. In germline, CDR1 is SNHLY, CDR2 FYNNEI. V shed 6 bases, J shed 5 bases, and the junction held 7 bases outside the gene matches. CDR3 length: 15 residues. CDR3 coding DNA: TGTGCCAGCAGAGTAGCGGGAGGGCCCCGAGATACGCAGTATTTT. This codes for CASRVAGGPRDTQYF.

This clonotype has only a few counts. The rearrangement uses TRBV12-3 or TRBV12-4 and TRBJ2-1, with TRBD1 as a possible D gene (6 bases). V dropped 6 bases and J dropped 10 bases, with 16 bases sitting between them. CDR3 size: 13 residues. The CDR3 nucleotides read TGTGCCAGCAGCTCCCACCTTGGGACAGAGCAGTTCTTC. The encoded protein is CASSSHLGTEQFF.

The chain recombines TRBV7-9 with TRBJ2-7; no clear D. The CDR3 contains 14 residues. The V end was cut by 1 base, the J end by 0 bases, with 7 bases between. Germline loops: CDR1 SEHNR, CDR2 FQNEAQ (reference sequence). The CDR3 sequence is CASSLVGNSYEQYF. The DNA of the CDR3 is TGTGCCAGCAGCTTAGTGGGGAACTCCTACGAGCAGTACTTC.

V and J are TRBV25-1 and TRBJ2-1; D might be TRBD2 (5 bases). V lost 2 bases to trimming and J lost 8 bases, with 13 bases between them. Germline V lookup: CDR1 MGHDK, CDR2 SYGVNS. This CDR3 is built from 14 residues. DNA for the CDR3: TGTGCCAGCAGTGAACTGCGGGTCCAAGATGAGCAGTTCTTC. Encoded protein: CASSELRVQDEQFF.

The rearrangement joins TRBV12-3 or TRBV12-4 to TRBJ2-1; 7 bases are a match to TRBD1. The trim removed 5 bases at V and 6 bases at J, leaving 10 bases unmatched. The CDR3 covers 15 residues. The CDR3 DNA follows: TGTGCCAGCAGTGGGACAGATGACCTAAGCAATGAGCAGTTCTTC. This codes for CASSGTDDLSNEQFF.

The chain employs TRBV4-1 and TRBJ2-3; D gene unclear. Looked up from germline, CDR1 is MGHRA and CDR2 is YSYEKL. V was trimmed by 3 bases and J by 0 bases, leaving 4 bases between them. The CDR3 extends over 13 amino acids. The CDR3 is CASSQGSTDTQYF. In DNA, the CDR3 is TGCGCCAGCAGCCAGGGTAGCACAGATACGCAGTATTTT.

This clonotype was detected a few times. This chain links TRBV10-3 with TRBJ1-2, with 9 bases identical to TRBD1. Germline V gene sequence: CDR1 ENHRY, CDR2 SYGVKD. The CDR3 runs to 15 residues. Trimming at V came to 6 bases and at J to 1 base, leaving 6 bases not matched to a gene. This CDR3 reads CAIRSRDRDNYGYTF. The CDR3 coding sequence is TGTGCCATCAGATCCCGGGACAGGGATAACTATGGCTACACCTTC.

The chain has TRBV6-2 or TRBV6-3 and TRBJ1-5, with TRBD1 matching 9 bases. The CDR3 runs to 15 residues. Germline loops: CDR1 MNHEY, CDR2 SVGEGT. Trimming removed 6 bases from V and 9 bases from J; junction bases left unmatched: 12. CDR3 in amino acids: CASRPGQGPSRPQHF. CDR3 in DNA: TGTGCCAGCAGACCGGGACAGGGCCCTTCTCGGCCCCAGCATTTT.

The chain joins TRBV20-1 to TRBJ2-3; D uncertain. Trimming pared 0 bases from V and 6 bases from J, leaving 13 bases between. The CDR3 is 14 residues long. Germline CDR1 DFQATT, CDR2 SNEGSKA (reference sequence). The CDR3 region has the DNA TGCAGTGCTAGAGATCCCCTGGGTTGGGATACGCAGTATTTT. Its translation: CSARDPLGWDTQYF.

This clonotype has a count of ten or more. CDR3 protein: CASSQEPRGWYGYTF. DNA for the CDR3: TGTGCCAGCAGCCAAGAACCCAGGGGGTGGTATGGCTACACCTTC. The chain uses TRBV3-1 and TRBJ1-2, with 7 bases matching TRBD1. Per the germline V gene, CDR1 is LGHDT and CDR2 is YNNKEL (reference sequence). The CDR3 runs to 15 residues. The junction had 6 bases not matched to a gene; V was cut back by 0 bases and J by 5 bases.

The chain is built from TRBV20-1 and TRBJ2-2; 7 bases match TRBD2. CDR1 and CDR2 (germline): DFQATT, SNEGSKA (reference sequence). This CDR3 is built from 14 residues. The trim removed 7 bases at V and 5 bases at J, leaving 10 bases unmatched. The CDR3 coding sequence is TGCAGTGGCACTAGTGGCGGGAGAACCGGGGAGCTGTTTTTT. Residues: CSGTSGGRTGELFF.

The chain recombines TRBV11-2 with TRBJ2-3, with D possibly being TRBD1 (6 bases). The CDR3 is 15 residues long. CDR1 is SGHAT and CDR2 is FQNNGV in the germline V gene. The V end lost 5 bases, the J end lost 6 bases, and 18 bases lay between the germline ends. The DNA of the CDR3 is TGTGCCAGCAGCCTTGACAGGACCTGGGTTGATACGCAGTATTTT. It specifies CASSLDRTWVDTQYF.

This clonotype has just a few counts. This rearrangement joins TRBV5-1 to TRBJ2-7; 10 bases map to TRBD2. CDR1 and CDR2 (germline): SGHRS, YFSETQ. The CDR3 totals 14 residues. With 5 bases clipped from V and 3 bases from J, the junction kept 5 bases outside the gene matches. CDR3 sequence reads: CASSPAGGSYEQYF. CDR3 nucleotide sequence: TGCGCCAGCAGTCCAGCGGGAGGGAGCTACGAGCAGTACTTC.

The V gene is TRBV25-1, the J gene TRBJ2-5; 7 bases align to TRBD1. The trim removed 4 bases at V and 1 base at J, leaving 6 bases unmatched. The CDR3 is 15 residues long. CDR1 and CDR2 (germline): MGHDK, SYGVNS. The CDR3 loop is CASSAPQGVQETQYF. The CDR3 nucleotides read TGTGCCAGCAGTGCTCCCCAGGGGGTCCAAGAGACCCAGTACTTC.